This T cell receptor beta chain was identified in a study of CD8+ T cells in alopecia areata. Study context: Treated patients were dosed with oral tofacitinib, taking 5 to 10 mg twice daily. Findings of the study overall: Administration of tofacitinib significantly diminished scalp clonality and expanded CD8+ clones within the top 100.

As the sequencing template, cDNA was produced by extracting RNA and reverse transcribing it. This table comes from immunoSEQ multiplex PCR, and its TCRdb copy is limited to in-frame clones, with some not included. The table records approximately 120,000 clones, around 63% of them present only once. For this clone: Its cognate antigen is unknown.

The treatment here: oral pan-JAK inhibitor, 5-10 mg twice daily. Cell sorting was applied to PBMCs, and CD4+ and CD8+ T cells were collected. This CDR3 is built from 13 residues. Germline CDR1 MNHNY, CDR2 SVGAGI (reference sequence). The ends were cut back, 4 bases at V and 7 bases at J, with 13 bases in the middle. The chain employs TRBV6-6 and TRBJ1-2, with a weak D call TRBD1 (6 bases). The sequences come from CD4+ T cells sorted from blood, collected at week 4, from a patient treated with tofacitinib. This clonotype was obtained from a human donor with alopecia areata. CDR3 region: CASSSQGLAGYTF. The CDR3 nucleotides read TGTGCCAGCAGTTCGCAGGGGCTGGCTGGCTACACCTTC.